Shown below are 18 T cell receptor beta chains from a single sample sequenced in a study of cytomegalovirus exposure and HLA in healthy donors (TCRdb year 2017). Library preparation was by the immunoSEQ multiplex PCR assay. The multiplex PCR relied on a mix of 60 forward primers for TCR Vbeta segments and 13 reverse primers for TCR Jbeta segments. This immuneACCESS table, as held by TCRdb, lists in-frame sequences with V and J called but not all clones. Of the missing ones, under half trace to an unresolved V gene in checked studies; the others have no known cause. This sample lists roughly 150,000 clones; roughly 79% were detected once. Around 7% of the sample is taken by the ten largest. Sequencing used PBMCs. These receptors were obtained from a woman between 40 and 50 years old in good health and CMV-seropositive.

This clone has a handful of counts. This chain joins TRBV27 and TRBJ2-1; a weak D match, TRBD2 (5 bases). The V end was cut by 3 bases, the J end by 1 base, with 7 bases between. This CDR3 comprises 14 residues. Germline V lookup: CDR1 MNHEY, CDR2 SMNVEV (reference sequence). CDR3 bases: TGTGCCAGCAGTTTCAGAGGGTCCTACAATGAGCAGTTCTTC. Its protein product is CASSFRGSYNEQFF.

The chain joins TRBV4-1 to TRBJ1-2; D ambiguous. CDR3 length: 13 residues. V lost 3 bases and J 4 bases, leaving 9 bases between the germline ends. Germline CDR1 and CDR2: MGHRA and YSYEKL. Here the CDR3 reads CASSQPFGYGYTF. The CDR3 nucleotides are TGCGCCAGCAGCCAGCCGTTCGGCTATGGCTACACCTTC.

The chain has TRBV19 and TRBJ2-5; a possible D gene is TRBD1 (5 bases). Germline CDR1 and CDR2: LNHDA and SQIVND (reference sequence). The CDR3 runs 14 residues. Trimming shortened V by 7 bases and J by 4 bases, and 16 bases separated the two germline ends. The CDR3 DNA follows: TGTGCCAGTACGAAAGGGGTATTGTCAGAGACCCAGTACTTC. Translation: CASTKGVLSETQYF.

This clone has more than one count but fewer than ten. The V gene is TRBV29-1, the J gene TRBJ1-1, with a weak D call TRBD1 (5 bases). The V gene lost 5 bases and the J gene lost 8 bases, with 15 bases spanning the gap. The CDR3 covers 12 residues. Germline loops: CDR1 SQVTM, CDR2 ANQGSEA. The CDR3 DNA follows: TGCAGCGTTCTGGGGGGAGACGGAGAAGCTTTCTTT. Its translation: CSVLGGDGEAFF. Complete variable domain (other parts from reference TRBV29-1 and TRBJ1-1): SAVISQKPSRDICQRGTSLTIQCQVDSQVTMMFWYRQQPGQSLTLIATANQGSEATYESGFVIDKFPISRPNLTFSTLTVSNMSPEDSSIYLCSVLGGDGEAFFGQGTRLTVV.

The V call is TRBV30, the J call TRBJ1-5; 8 positions agree with TRBD1. CDR3 size: 14 residues. V shed 2 bases and J 6 bases; nucleotides not matched to a gene: 6. In germline, CDR1 is GTSNPN, CDR2 SVGIG (reference sequence). The CDR3 nucleotides are TGTGCCTGGAGTCAGGGACAGGTTGGTCAGCCCCAGCATTTT. It encodes CAWSQGQVGQPQHF.

The V and J genes are TRBV16 and TRBJ1-5; tentatively, D is TRBD1 (5 bases). The CDR3 contains 16 residues. Germline-derived CDR1 and CDR2 are KGHSY and FQNENV. V dropped 0 bases and J dropped 1 base, with 10 bases sitting between them. CDR3 nucleotides: TGTGCCAGCAGCCAATCGCGGGGGTTCAGCAATCAGCCCCAGCATTTT. It is translated as CASSQSRGFSNQPQHF.

The genes are TRBV7-3 and TRBJ2-5; 8 bases line up with TRBD2. The V gene's germline CDR1 is SGHTA and CDR2 FQGTGA. This CDR3 has 13 residues. Trimming removed 5 bases from V and 5 bases from J; junction bases left unmatched: 4. CDR3 loop: CASSRGGLETQYF. DNA of the CDR3: TGTGCCAGCAGCCGGGGGGGCCTCGAGACCCAGTACTTC.

This clone was observed a handful of times. J is TRBJ1-2 and V is TRBV29-1; TRBD1 agrees at 7 bases. Per the germline V gene, CDR1 is SQVTM and CDR2 is ANQGSEA. This CDR3 is 14 amino acids long. V trimming: 6 bases; J trimming: 0 bases; junction bases outside the gene matches: 7. The CDR3 DNA is TGCAGCGTCCGTAACAGGGGAGCTAACTATGGCTACACCTTC. Protein sequence: CSVRNRGANYGYTF. The entire variable domain, with the rest obtained from reference TRBV29-1 and TRBJ1-2, is as follows: SAVISQKPSRDICQRGTSLTIQCQVDSQVTMMFWYRQQPGQSLTLIATANQGSEATYESGFVIDKFPISRPNLTFSTLTVSNMSPEDSSIYLCSVRNRGANYGYTFGSGTRLTVV.

This clone was seen a few times. V gene TRBV18 combines with J gene TRBJ2-7; D is ambiguous. This CDR3 has 14 amino acids. V was pared by 6 bases and J by 3 bases, with 15 bases between. Germline CDR1 and CDR2: KGHSH and LQKENI. This CDR3 is CASSREASGYEQYF. CDR3 bases: TGTGCCAGCTCTCGTGAAGCTTCCGGCTACGAGCAGTACTTC.

There are a few counts of this clone. The rearrangement joins TRBV10-3 to TRBJ1-1; the D gene is possibly TRBD1 (5 bases). The CDR3 contains 14 residues. Germline lookup yields CDR1 ENHRY and CDR2 SYGVKD. With 6 bases removed from V and 7 bases from J, the gap between germline ends came to 18 bases. CDR3 bases: TGTGCCATCAGGGCTGCTGGGCAGGGCGATGAAGCTTTCTTT. Translation: CAIRAAGQGDEAFF.

This clone was detected once. This chain connects TRBV9 to TRBJ1-2; 7 positions match TRBD1. V was clipped by 7 bases and J by 6 bases; unmatched bases: 3. The germline V gene encodes CDR1 SGDLS and CDR2 YYNGEE. This CDR3 has 11 amino acids. The CDR3 nucleotides read TGTGCCAGCGGCAGGGGGGATGGCTACACCTTC. Its translation is CASGRGDGYTF.

In this sample, this clone turned up a few times. The chain combines TRBV21-1 with TRBJ2-7; the table calls TRBD2, which could not be checked here. TRBV21-1 is termed a pseudogene. The CDR3 extends over 15 amino acids. CDR3: CASTRGGGEDYEQYF. The CDR3 DNA sequence: TGTGCCAGCACCAGAGGAGGGGGGGAAGATTACGAGCAGTACTTC.

Concerning this clone: The sample carries other DNA sequences with the same CDR3. This rearrangement joins TRBV5-1 to TRBJ2-3, with D possibly matching TRBD1 (5 bases). Germline V gene lookup returns CDR1 SGHRS and CDR2 YFSETQ. Trimming stripped 1 base from V and 6 bases from J, with 15 bases between. This CDR3 region has 15 residues. For the CDR3, the DNA is TGCGCCAGCAGCTTGAGGGGCGTAGGTACCGATACGCAGTATTTT. It encodes CASSLRGVGTDTQYF.

The chain links TRBV7-9 to TRBJ2-2; possible D gene TRBD1, 6 bases. Germline CDR1 is SEHNR and CDR2 is FQNEAQ (reference sequence). The CDR3 is made up of 13 amino acids. The ends were cut back, 2 bases at V and 8 bases at J, with 9 bases in the middle. Here the CDR3 DNA reads TGTGCCAGCAGCTTAAGGGGGACAGGGGAGCTGTTTTTT. Translating gives CASSLRGTGELFF.

This clone was counted a few times. The chain carries TRBV6-5 and TRBJ2-2, with D unresolved. V dropped 6 bases and J dropped 0 bases, with 2 bases sitting between them. The CDR3 length is 12 residues. The germline gives CDR1 MNHEY, CDR2 SVGAGI. The CDR3 sequence is CASSTNTGELFF. The CDR3 region has the DNA TGTGCCAGCAGCACGAACACCGGGGAGCTGTTTTTT.

This clone has only a few counts. The rearrangement links TRBV19 to TRBJ1-2; 9 bases agree with TRBD1. Losses at the gene ends were 6 bases for V and 5 bases for J; bases not matched to a gene: 1. The CDR3 is 12 residues long. Germline V lookup: CDR1 LNHDA, CDR2 SQIVND (reference sequence). In DNA, the CDR3 is TGTGCCAGTAGAGACAGGGGGTATGGCTACACCTTC. Residues: CASRDRGYGYTF.

There are a few counts of this clone. J is TRBJ1-2 and V is TRBV6-6; maybe TRBD1 (5 bases). Germline V gene sequence: CDR1 MNHNY, CDR2 SVGAGI (reference sequence). Trimming removed 5 bases from V and 8 bases from J, with 18 bases in between. This CDR3 spans 14 amino acids. For the CDR3, the DNA is TGTGCCAGCAGTGGGTCTTTTCAGGGTGGCGGCTACACCTTC. It translates to CASSGSFQGGGYTF.

The chain combines TRBV9 with TRBJ1-3; D is possibly TRBD1 (6 bases). Trimming cost V 0 bases and J 4 bases, with 11 bases left between them. CDR1 SGDLS and CDR2 YYNGEE come from the germline V gene. The CDR3 length is 15 residues. The CDR3 loop reads CASSVGTVGGNTIYF. In DNA form, the CDR3 reads TGTGCCAGCAGCGTAGGGACAGTAGGGGGAAACACCATATATTTT. The variable domain in full, completed from reference TRBV9 and TRBJ1-3, reads DSGVTQTPKHLITATGQRVTLRCSPRSGDLSVYWYQQSLDQGLQFLIQYYNGEERAKGNILERFSAQQFPDLHSELNLSSLELGDSALYFCASSVGTVGGNTIYFGEGSWLTVV.